This T cell receptor (beta chain) was obtained from a study of blood T cell repertoires in COVID-19 (dated by TCRdb to the early 2020s). Background for the entire study: The collaborator samples originated in the United States, Italy and Spain and spanned the acute and convalescent phases of COVID-19. The repertoires were made available in a free public database intended to serve as a resource for research on the immune response to SARS-CoV-2. Where HLA class I and class II types were available, the types were taken from metadata supplied by the sample provider, not from assay-based typing. Samples came from the ongoing ImmuneRACE study (first 160 participants) plus 1,254 subjects from 6 global collaborators. The dataset comprised deeply sampled blood TCRbeta repertoires from subjects exposed to, actively infected with, or recovered from COVID-19. The material from the prospective study consisted of cDNA or gDNA derived from T cells, B-cell-depleted T cells, or PBMCs. Sample metadata almost always included a de-identified subject ID, COVID-19 status, age in years and sex. On the study overall, not on this receptor specifically: The quantity of clinical and demographic metadata differed by source and by participant and was supplied without curation.

Collaborating institutions collected whole blood in K2EDTA tubes following their own protocols. For TCRbeta analysis, collaborator samples were shipped as frozen whole blood, as isolated PBMCs, or as DNA extracted from either sample type. TCRbeta CDR3 regions were amplified from genomic DNA using the immunoSEQ Assay, a bias-controlled multiplex PCR. In the source study's methods: The number of nucleated cells in each sample was estimated from the amplification of reference gene primers within the assay. To quantify the absolute abundance of each unique TCRbeta CDR3 rearrangement, sequence reads were collapsed and filtered. Productive Simpson clonality was computed per sample as the square root of Simpson's diversity index over productive rearrangements. Drawn from immuneACCESS, this table holds only the in-frame rearrangements with V and J called that TCRdb kept. Clones are partly lost; checked studies trace under half to an unresolved V gene and leave the rest unexplained. V and J calls plus clone size are reproduced from that table; the DNA served to infer D and trimming. The sample data list over 150,000 clones, and roughly 84% of these were observed just once. The ten largest clones take up more than 0.85% of the sample.

In regard to this clone: What antigen it recognizes has not been identified. The input lacks base qualities; no much larger clone sits a single base away.

CDR3 length: 15 amino acids, cysteine to phenylalanine. Only the CDR3 region is kept as DNA, spanning 45 bases read in frame from base 1. CDR1 and CDR2 are read off the germline V gene (reference sequence) as MNHEY and SMNVEV. V has 5 bases trimmed and J has 0 bases trimmed; junction bases matching no gene number 5. The source of this sequence is a man aged 40-49 years with acute or convalescent COVID-19. The sequence is built from TRBV27 and TRBJ1-2; TRBD1 fits 8 bases in the junction. Source material: peripheral blood. The DNA is TGTGCCAGCAGTGGCCTGGGACAGGCTAACTATGGCTACACCTTC. It codes for CASSGLGQANYGYTF.